These T cell receptor beta chains were read from a single sample in a study of blood T cell repertoires in COVID-19. Clones were read by immunoSEQ multiplex PCR, and TCRdb kept only the in-frame ones, dropping some. Here the sample spans fewer than 250,000 clones, about 83% being singletons. The sequencing input was peripheral blood. Every receptor here comes from a human donor in a cohort sampled during active COVID-19. Both conserved end residues are part of each CDR3. Fields, in order: V gene, CDR3 length, D gene, J gene, CDR3 protein, CDR3 DNA. D genes are given only for firm matches.

v_gene: TRBV19
len: 20
d_gene: TRBD2
j_gene: TRBJ2-7
CDR3aa: CASSAPPGLAGVRAMDEQYF
CDR3nt: TGTGCCAGTAGTGCTCCACCGGGACTAGCGGGAGTACGGGCGATGGACGAGCAGTACTTC

v_gene: TRBV28
len: 16
d_gene: TRBD1
j_gene: TRBJ2-2
CDR3aa: CASSYITGVNTGELFF
CDR3nt: TGTGCCAGCAGCTACATTACAGGGGTAAACACCGGGGAGCTGTTTTTT

v_gene: TRBV10-3
len: 13
d_gene: NA
j_gene: TRBJ2-7
CDR3aa: CAITGGSKGEQYF
CDR3nt: TGTGCCATCACCGGAGGGAGTAAAGGCGAGCAGTACTTC

v_gene: TRBV7-3
len: 19
d_gene: TRBD1
j_gene: TRBJ2-1
CDR3aa: CASSRRGSGLVESYNEQFF
CDR3nt: TGTGCCAGCAGTCGCAGGGGGTCAGGGCTAGTTGAGTCCTACAATGAGCAGTTCTTC

v_gene: TRBV10-2
len: 14
d_gene: TRBD1
j_gene: TRBJ1-4
CDR3aa: CASSMTGGREKLFF
CDR3nt: TGCGCCAGCAGCATGACAGGGGGGAGGGAAAAACTGTTTTTT

v_gene: TRBV20-1
len: 11
d_gene: NA
j_gene: TRBJ2-7
CDR3aa: CSARAEYEQYF
CDR3nt: TGCAGTGCTAGAGCGGAGTACGAGCAGTACTTC

v_gene: TRBV7-9
len: 18
d_gene: TRBD1
j_gene: TRBJ1-1
CDR3aa: CASSSAGQVTMKNTEAFF
CDR3nt: TGTGCCAGCAGCAGCGCGGGACAGGTAACAATGAAGAACACTGAAGCTTTCTTT

v_gene: TRBV18
len: 16
d_gene: TRBD1
j_gene: TRBJ1-3
CDR3aa: CASSPPTGGSGNTIYF
CDR3nt: TGTGCCAGCTCACCACCGACAGGGGGCTCTGGAAACACCATATATTTT

v_gene: TRBV6-5
len: 11
d_gene: NA
j_gene: TRBJ2-1
CDR3aa: CASRLRNEQFF
CDR3nt: TGTGCCAGCAGATTGAGGAATGAGCAGTTCTTC

v_gene: TRBV5-1
len: 16
d_gene: NA
j_gene: TRBJ1-4
CDR3aa: CASSLTGSQTNEKLFF
CDR3nt: TGCGCCAGCAGCTTGACAGGTTCTCAGACGAATGAAAAACTGTTTTTT

v_gene: TRBV4-1
len: 15
d_gene: NA
j_gene: TRBJ1-3
CDR3aa: CASSPRGGMGNTIYF
CDR3nt: TGCGCCAGCAGCCCTCGGGGAGGGATGGGAAACACCATATATTTT

v_gene: TRBV7-2
len: 13
d_gene: TRBD1
j_gene: TRBJ1-4
CDR3aa: CASSLNRGEKLFF
CDR3nt: TGTGCCAGCAGCTTAAACAGGGGTGAAAAACTGTTTTTT

v_gene: TRBV29-1
len: 15
d_gene: NA
j_gene: TRBJ2-7
CDR3aa: CSGRLEAGGSYEQYF
CDR3nt: TGCAGCGGAAGACTGGAGGCCGGGGGATCCTACGAGCAGTACTTC

v_gene: TRBV5-1
len: 16
d_gene: NA
j_gene: TRBJ2-7
CDR3aa: CASSSPSTTGNHEQYF
CDR3nt: TGCGCCAGCAGCTCACCCTCAACCACAGGGAACCACGAGCAGTACTTC

v_gene: TRBV28
len: 17
d_gene: NA
j_gene: TRBJ1-5
CDR3aa: CASSLEGGAVVYQPQHF
CDR3nt: TGTGCCAGCAGTTTGGAGGGGGGGGCAGTAGTTTATCAGCCCCAGCATTTT

v_gene: TRBV5-1
len: 14
d_gene: TRBD1
j_gene: TRBJ2-1
CDR3aa: CASSSTGGYNEQFF
CDR3nt: TGCGCCAGCAGCTCGACAGGGGGCTACAATGAGCAGTTCTTC

v_gene: TRBV12-3/TRBV12-4
len: 12
d_gene: NA
j_gene: TRBJ1-4
CDR3aa: CASSQRGEKLFF
CDR3nt: TGTGCCAGCAGTCAGCGGGGTGAAAAACTGTTTTTT